This T cell receptor beta chain was recorded in a study of CD8+CD57+ T cells in acquired aplastic anemia. For the study at large: Quantities of DNA derived from sorted CD4+ and CD8+ cells averaged approximately 3 ug. General study findings and limits: It was found that twenty-nine CD8+ CDR3 sequences were shared between patients and controls.

Turning to this clonotype: Its cognate antigen is unknown.

Patients chosen for sequencing had CD8+CD57+ cells that had expanded, as shown by flow cytometry. Every one of the patients had aplastic anemia (severe, acquired). None of the patients had been given any therapy when their blood was sampled. The CDR3 loop spans 13 amino acids. From germline, CDR1 is SGHTA and CDR2 FQGTGA. V was pared by 2 bases and J by 5 bases, with 10 bases between. It was genomic DNA that served as the template for profiling TCR beta VDJ and CDR3. TCRdb re-analysed the reads in MiXCR, keeping a single row per CDR3 protein. The table includes over 250,000 distinct CDR3 sequences, 56% detected once.

The chain has TRBV7-3 and TRBJ2-7; D gene ambiguous. Sequenced input: sorted CD4+, CD8+, or CD8+CD57+ T cells (not recorded which) from PBMCs. This TCR was sampled from a human donor with aplastic anemia. The CDR3 spells CASSLVVGHEQYF. CDR3 sequence (DNA): TGTGCCAGCAGCTTAGTAGTTGGGCACGAGCAGTACTTC.